Given below is one T cell receptor beta chain in context. Other DNA sequences in this sample translate to the same CDR3. Libraries were prepared by immunoSEQ multiplex PCR; TCRdb keeps only in-frame clonotypes and omits some of them. The sample lists roughly 130,000 clones; roughly 90% were seen once. The data are from a study of blood T cell repertoires in COVID-19. Study-level information: Italy, Spain and the United States were the sources of the convalescent and acute COVID-19 samples.

The clonotype originates from a man aged 45 to 65 with active COVID-19. The sample comprised peripheral blood.

The CDR3 DNA reads TGTGCCAGCAGTGATCGGGGAGTAGGACAGCCCCAGCATTTT. This sequence encodes CASSDRGVGQPQHF. The chain links TRBV2 to TRBJ1-5, with D unclear. Trimming took off 3 bases at V and 7 bases at J, with 13 bases between the two ends. This CDR3 has 14 residues. In germline, CDR1 is SNHLY, CDR2 FYNNEI.